In its sample, the clone carrying this T cell receptor (beta chain) was seen many times. The data originate from a study of cytomegalovirus exposure and HLA in healthy donors. Germline values: CDR1 SGDLS, CDR2 YYNGEE. The CDR3 has 14 amino acids. Trimming took off 5 bases at V and 2 bases at J, with 14 bases between the two ends. Sequenced by immunoSEQ multiplex PCR; TCRdb stores in-frame clones only, minus some. This table has over 150,000 clones, roughly 90% appearing once. This rearrangement joins TRBV9 to TRBJ2-7, with TRBD1 as a possible D gene (5 bases). The source material was PBMCs. The TCR comes from a man aged 18 to 35 in good health and CMV-seropositive. CDR3: CASSPSDNPYEQYF. The CDR3 DNA reads TGTGCCAGCAGTCCCTCGGACAATCCCTACGAGCAGTACTTC.